This T cell receptor beta chain emerged from a study of blood T cell repertoires in COVID-19. Whole-study context: Samples representing acute and convalescent COVID-19 were sourced from the United States, Italy and Spain. PBMCs, B-cell-depleted T cells, or T cells provided the cDNA or gDNA that made up the material.

This CDR3 region has 15 residues. Trimming stripped 1 base from V and 0 bases from J, with 7 bases between. The V gene's germline CDR1 is SGHRS and CDR2 YFSETQ. Clones were read by immunoSEQ multiplex PCR, and TCRdb kept only the in-frame ones, dropping some. The sample consists of around 100,000 clones, around 90% of them appearing once. Specimen: peripheral blood. The source of this sequence is a man in his fifties with COVID-19, enrolled during active disease. The chain is built from TRBV5-1 and TRBJ1-4; D gene unclear. CDR3 loop: CASSLYSATNEKLFF. The CDR3 DNA is TGCGCCAGCAGCTTGTATAGTGCAACTAATGAAAAACTGTTTTTT.